This entry lists 22 T cell receptor beta chains sequenced from one sample in a study of blood T cells in healthy people across ages. A J-beta primer mix and a sample-barcoded 5' primer were used in a second PCR of roughly 6 to 11 cycles. Via MiXCR, TCRdb re-called the 5' RACE reads, giving one row per CDR3 protein. The table includes fewer than 800,000 distinct CDR3 sequences, about 25% detected once. The sample was also linked to a second study, of T cells of mothers and their children.

Sequences were obtained from blood. The receptor set was obtained from a boy between 10 and 17 years old in good health.

The V call is TRBV12-3 or TRBV12-4, the J call TRBJ2-5; 10 bases fit TRBD2. This CDR3 spans 16 amino acids. V shed 5 bases and J 2 bases; nucleotides not matched to a gene: 8. The CDR3 DNA follows: TGTGCCAGCAGTCCTGCACTAGCGGGGAAGCAAGAGACCCAGTACTTC. Translating gives CASSPALAGKQETQYF.

The genes are TRBV20-1 and TRBJ2-3, with 9 bases lining up with TRBD2. Trimming took 5 bases from V and 6 from J; bases not matched to a gene: 12. Germline V gene sequence: CDR1 DFQATT, CDR2 SNEGSKA (reference sequence). The CDR3 consists of 15 residues. The DNA for the CDR3 is TGCAGTGCTCCCGGGACTAGCTTCGGGGGTGATACGCAGTATTTT. This translates into CSAPGTSFGGDTQYF.

This clonotype was counted a few times. The chain couples TRBV11-2 to TRBJ2-7, with D possibly being TRBD1 or TRBD2 (5 bases each). The CDR3 sequence is 13 residues long. Looked up from germline, CDR1 is SGHAT and CDR2 is FQNNGV. The V gene lost 5 bases and the J gene lost 2 bases, with 10 bases spanning the gap. CDR3 coding DNA: TGTGCCAGCAGCCGGGACGGTCCCTACGAGCAGTACTTC. It codes for CASSRDGPYEQYF.

The chain has TRBV2 and TRBJ1-2; D might be TRBD1 (6 bases). CDR3 length: 13 amino acids. The V end lost 1 base, the J end lost 10 bases, and 13 bases lay between the germline ends. CDR1 is SNHLY and CDR2 is FYNNEI in the germline V gene. The CDR3 DNA reads TGTGCCAGCAGTGAAGACAGGGCAGATGACTACACCTTC. Protein: CASSEDRADDYTF.

This rearrangement joins TRBV28 to TRBJ2-2; perhaps TRBD1 as D (6 bases). V shed 2 bases and J shed 7 bases, with 11 bases lying between them. This CDR3 contains 14 residues. CDR1 and CDR2 from the germline V gene are MDHEN and SYDVKM. The CDR3 sequence: CASSLPNRDGELFF. The CDR3 region has the DNA TGTGCCAGCAGTTTACCCAACAGGGACGGGGAGCTGTTTTTT.

The rearrangement links TRBV6-1 to TRBJ1-1; weak D call: TRBD1 (5 bases). Deletions cut 6 bases from V and 1 base from J, with 12 bases between. The CDR3 is made up of 14 amino acids. Germline loops: CDR1 MNHNS, CDR2 SASEGT. The CDR3 DNA is TGTGCCAGCAGGCAGGACACCCAGAACACTGAAGCTTTCTTT. It translates to CASRQDTQNTEAFF.

This rearrangement joins TRBV4-3 to TRBJ1-1; perhaps TRBD1 as D (6 bases). CDR1 is LGHNA, CDR2 YSLEER, per germline. The CDR3 spans 17 residues. V was clipped by 0 bases and J by 4 bases, with 18 bases between them. CDR3 amino acids: CASSQDAGPGAVTEAFF. CDR3 nucleotide sequence: TGCGCCAGCAGCCAAGATGCTGGGCCGGGGGCTGTCACTGAAGCTTTCTTT.

A single count supports this clonotype. The rearrangement joins TRBV15 to TRBJ2-7; 11 bases are shared with TRBD2. TRBJ2-5 matches the DNA end more closely, so the J call is doubtful. The germline gives CDR1 LNHNV, CDR2 YYDKDF (reference sequence). CDR3 length: 15 residues. The CDR3 region has the DNA TGTGCCACCAGCAGAGAGGGCCTAGCGGGAGGGACCCAGTACTTC. It specifies CATSREGLAGGTQYF.

V is TRBV12-3 or TRBV12-4 and J is TRBJ2-3; 8 bases are shared with TRBD2. The CDR3 has 16 amino acids. The trim removed 7 bases at V and 2 bases at J, leaving 11 bases unmatched. CDR3: CASTSWAGGDTDTQYF. CDR3 DNA sequence: TGTGCCAGCACCAGTTGGGCCGGGGGGGACACAGATACGCAGTATTTT.

This clonotype has just a few counts. The chain uses TRBV7-3 and TRBJ2-1; D is undetermined. V was clipped by 8 bases and J by 5 bases, with 13 bases between them. The CDR3 is made up of 13 amino acids. Germline assignment: CDR1 SGHTA and CDR2 FQGTGA. The CDR3 coding sequence is TGTGCCAGCGGCTCGGTAGCTAACAATGAGCAGTTCTTC. Amino acids: CASGSVANNEQFF. The full variable domain, its missing parts supplied by reference TRBV7-3 and TRBJ2-1, is GAGVSQTPSNKVTEKGKYVELRCDPISGHTALYWYRQSLGQGPEFLIYFQGTGAADDSGLPNDRFFAVRPEGSVSTLKIQRTERGDSAVYLCASGSVANNEQFFGPGTRLTVL.

This clonotype appeared a few times. The V and J genes are TRBV6-5 and TRBJ2-5, with 7 bases that match TRBD1. The J call is doubtful: the DNA matches TRBJ2-7 better. CDR1 is MNHEY, CDR2 SVGAGI, per germline. The CDR3 has 14 residues. Here the CDR3 reads CASSYSQGSYEQYF. CDR3 DNA sequence: TGTGCCAGCAGTTACTCACAGGGGTCATACGAGCAGTACTTC.

V and J are TRBV28 and TRBJ2-1; 12 nucleotides agree with TRBD2. This CDR3 has 15 residues. After removal of 6 bases from V and 7 bases from J, the junction contained 7 bases not matched to a gene. Germline CDR1 reads MDHEN; CDR2 reads SYDVKM. The CDR3 nucleotides read TGTGCCAGCAGCCGACTAGCGGGAGATAGAAATGAGCAGTTCTTC. This translates into CASSRLAGDRNEQFF.

The chain is built from TRBV7-9 and TRBJ2-1, with 8 bases matching TRBD2. V dropped 7 bases and J dropped 2; count of bases not matched to a gene: 7. CDR3 length equals 15 residues. The germline V gene has CDR1 SEHNR and CDR2 FQNEAQ (reference sequence). DNA of the CDR3: TGTGCCAGCACAATTACTAGCGGTGCCTACAATGAGCAGTTCTTC. Translation: CASTITSGAYNEQFF.

The gene calls are TRBV12-3 or TRBV12-4 and TRBJ1-4; no reliable D call. This CDR3 comprises 15 residues. Trimming left V 3 bases short and J 5 bases short, with 13 bases between. The CDR3 region has the DNA TGTGCCAGCAGTTTTATTACCCCCGGAAATGAAAAACTGTTTTTT. It specifies CASSFITPGNEKLFF.

This clonotype was observed a few times. The chain links TRBV7-2 to TRBJ2-7; D tentatively fits TRBD1 or TRBD2 (5 bases each). The CDR3 loop spans 12 amino acids. The V gene's germline CDR1 is SGHTA and CDR2 FQGNSA. V lost 10 bases to trimming and J lost 0 bases, with 10 bases between them. CDR3 sequence: CATGTSSYEQYF. The CDR3, as DNA: TGTGCCACAGGGACGAGCTCCTACGAGCAGTACTTC.

The DNA of the CDR3 is TGTGCCAGCAGGACAGTTAGCACAGATACGCAGTATTTT. This encodes CASRTVSTDTQYF. The chain recombines TRBV12-3 or TRBV12-4 with TRBJ2-3; D is perhaps TRBD1 (5 bases). The CDR3 is 13 amino acids. With 6 bases removed from V and 0 bases from J, the gap between germline ends came to 7 bases.

The chain combines TRBV7-2 with TRBJ1-1; D not certain. The CDR3 runs 11 residues. Germline CDR1 SGHTA, CDR2 FQGNSA. Trimming shortened V by 0 bases and J by 7 bases, and 3 bases separated the two germline ends. This CDR3 is CASSLAVEAFF. The CDR3 nucleotides read TGTGCCAGCAGCTTAGCGGTTGAAGCTTTCTTT. Supplemented by reference TRBV7-2 and TRBJ1-1, the full variable domain reads GAGVSQSPSNKVTEKGKDVELRCDPISGHTALYWYRQSLGQGLEFLIYFQGNSAPDKSGLPSDRFSAERTGGSVSTLTIQRTQQEDSAVYLCASSLAVEAFFGQGTRLTVV.

The sample holds a few counts of this clonotype. The chain is built from TRBV6-5 and TRBJ2-2, with unresolved D. Germline CDR1 and CDR2: MNHEY and SVGAGI. The CDR3 runs to 14 residues. Deletions cut 0 bases from V and 2 bases from J, with 4 bases between. CDR3 in DNA: TGTGCCAGCAGTTACTCTGTTAACACCGGGGAGCTGTTTTTT. Its translation: CASSYSVNTGELFF.

This clonotype was detected a few times. The CDR3 DNA sequence: TGTGCCATCAGGAACGACAATGAGCAGTTCTTC. As protein: CAIRNDNEQFF. This sequence joins TRBV10-3 and TRBJ2-1; D unresolved. CDR3 length: 11 amino acids. Germline assignment: CDR1 ENHRY and CDR2 SYGVKD. V was cut by 6 bases and J by 5 bases, with 5 bases left in between.

This chain links TRBV7-9 with TRBJ1-1; no clear D. V lost 5 bases and J lost 0, with 19 bases in between. CDR1 SEHNR and CDR2 FQNEAQ come from the germline V gene (reference sequence). This CDR3 contains 17 residues. CDR3 nucleotide sequence: TGTGCCAGCAGCCCACCGACAACCACCGGGGTGAACACTGAAGCTTTCTTT. This codes for CASSPPTTTGVNTEAFF.

The chain links TRBV5-6 to TRBJ2-5; D is uncertain. Per germline, CDR1 SGHDT and CDR2 YYEEEE. V lost 0 bases to trimming and J lost 5 bases, with 8 bases between them. This CDR3 contains 13 residues. The CDR3 DNA sequence: TGTGCCAGCAGCTTGGTCGAATGGGAGACCCAGTACTTC. Translated: CASSLVEWETQYF. The variable domain in full, with the rest retrieved from reference TRBV5-6 and TRBJ2-5, is DAGVTQSPTHLIKTRGQQVTLRCSPKSGHDTVSWYQQALGQGPQFIFQYYEEEERQRGNFPDRFSGHQFPNYSSELNVNALLLGDSALYLCASSLVEWETQYFGPGTRLLVL.

The CDR3 region is CSVEWQGAYEQYF. The CDR3 DNA reads TGCAGCGTTGAATGGCAGGGGGCCTACGAGCAGTACTTC. The rearrangement joins TRBV29-1 to TRBJ2-7; 7 bases line up with TRBD1. V was pared by 2 bases and J by 2 bases, with 3 bases of the junction left unmatched. In germline, CDR1 is SQVTM, CDR2 ANQGSEA. The CDR3 has 13 amino acids.